Listed below are T cell receptor beta chains from one sample, sequenced in a study of beta chain features in type 1 diabetes. Clones were sequenced by immunoSEQ multiplex PCR, and TCRdb holds only the in-frame ones, with some missing. The sample consists of under 95,000 clones, around 32% of them appearing once. The sample comprised stem cell memory CD4+ T cells from blood. These receptors were obtained from a woman younger than 30 in good health. Both conserved end residues are part of each CDR3. The D gene is left open where the match is weak. Only part of the rows carry a size: once, few, many, or a class if the clone is expanded.

d_gene,abundance,j_gene,v_gene,CDR3nt,CDR3aa
-,-,TRBJ2-2,TRBV11-2,TGTGCCAGCAGCCGGATGCGGGGCGGGGAGCTGTTTTTT,CASSRMRGGELFF
TRBD1,-,TRBJ2-7,TRBV5-1,TGCGCCAGCAGCCCGAGGGACAGGGGGACCGAGCAGTACTTC,CASSPRDRGTEQYF
-,-,TRBJ2-1,TRBV6-1,TGTGCCAGCAGCGCCGGGACACGCTCCTACAATGAGCAGTTCTTC,CASSAGTRSYNEQFF
-,-,TRBJ1-2,TRBV30,TGTGCCTGGAGTACAGATGGCTACACCTTC,CAWSTDGYTF
-,-,TRBJ1-2,TRBV14,TGTGCCAGCAGCCAACAGGGTGGCTATGGCTACACCTTC,CASSQQGGYGYTF
TRBD1,-,TRBJ2-6,TRBV27,TGTGCCAGTACAGGGGTTAACTCTGGGGCCAACGTCCTGACTTTC,CASTGVNSGANVLTF
-,-,TRBJ2-7,TRBV12-5,TGTGCTAGTGGTTTGCAGGTGTTCGACGAGCAGTACTTC,CASGLQVFDEQYF
-,once,TRBJ2-3,TRBV4-1,TGCGCCAGCAGCCAAGGGCCTCCTGGGAGCACAGATATGCAGTATTTT,CASSQGPPGSTDMQYF
TRBD2,-,TRBJ2-1,TRBV9,TGTGCCAGCAGCCCCCAACCCAGCGGGAGGGCCCGGGTCAATGAGCAGTTCTTC,CASSPQPSGRARVNEQFF
-,few,TRBJ1-2,TRBV6-5,TGTGCCAGCAGTTACAGAGGACTTAGAGTTGATGGCTACACCTTC,CASSYRGLRVDGYTF
TRBD2,-,TRBJ2-5,TRBV5-4,TGTGCCAGCAGCGAGCGGACTAGCGGACAAGAGACCCAGTACTTC,CASSERTSGQETQYF
TRBD2,-,TRBJ2-3,TRBV30,TGTGCCTGGGTACTAGCGGGAGGCTCAGCAGATACGCAGTATTTT,CAWVLAGGSADTQYF
-,few,TRBJ1-5,TRBV9,TGTGCCAGCAGCGTAGATGAAGGGGGTGAGACCCAGCATTTT,CASSVDEGGETQHF
-,-,TRBJ1-1,TRBV9,TGTGCCAGCAGCGTAGCGTCCAACGGAGGCACTGAAGCTTTCTTT,CASSVASNGGTEAFF
TRBD2,-,TRBJ2-1,TRBV11-3,TGTGCCAGCAGCTTTACGGGCGGGAGGGCCGGGGAGCAGTTCTTC,CASSFTGGRAGEQFF
-,-,TRBJ1-1,TRBV6-6,TGTGCCAGCAGGGTCCCCGGGGGGAACACTGAAGCTTTCTTT,CASRVPGGNTEAFF
-,-,TRBJ1-4,TRBV19,TGTGCCAGTACGACAAGCTCAACTAATGAAAAACTGTTTTTT,CASTTSSTNEKLFF
TRBD1,few,TRBJ1-2,TRBV30,TGTGCCTGGTCGGCAGGGGGACCCTACACCTTC,CAWSAGGPYTF
-,-,TRBJ1-6,TRBV2,TGTGCCAGCAGCGGACAGTTCGGTAATTCACCCCTCCACTTT,CASSGQFGNSPLHF
-,-,TRBJ2-3,TRBV5-1,TGCGCCAGCAGCTTGATGGGGGGGGCTGTTAGCACAGATACGCAGTATTTT,CASSLMGGAVSTDTQYF
-,-,TRBJ2-7,TRBV7-9,TGTGCCAGCAGCTTAGAACAGGGATTTGGGCAGTACTTC,CASSLEQGFGQYF
TRBD1,few,TRBJ2-7,TRBV7-2,TGTGCCAGCAGCTTCGGGACAGGGTCCTACGAGCAGTACTTC,CASSFGTGSYEQYF
TRBD2,-,TRBJ2-2,TRBV5-1,TGCGCCAGCAGCACGGGAGGTCACACCGGGGAGCTGTTTTTT,CASSTGGHTGELFF
-,-,TRBJ1-1,TRBV5-1,TGCGCCAGCAGCTCTGGAGAGGCGAACACTGAAGCTTTCTTT,CASSSGEANTEAFF
TRBD1,few,TRBJ2-4,TRBV23-1,TGCGCCAGCACTTACACGAGGACAGGGGGTTTTACTGGGGCCAAAAACATTCAGTACTTC,CASTYTRTGGFTGAKNIQYF
-,few,TRBJ1-1,TRBV30,TGTGCCTGGAGTGGAACAGAGAACACTGAAGCTTTCTTT,CAWSGTENTEAFF
-,few,TRBJ1-4,TRBV6-1,TGTGCCAGCAGTGATCGAAGCCCCTCACTGTTTTTT,CASSDRSPSLFF
TRBD2,few,TRBJ2-1,TRBV7-8,TGTGCCAGCAGCTCGGGACTACGTACCAACAATGAGCAGTTCTTC,CASSSGLRTNNEQFF
TRBD1,once,TRBJ1-1,TRBV27,TGTGCCAGCAGTTTACGCCGCGACAGGGGTGCAACTGAAGCTTTCTTT,CASSLRRDRGATEAFF
-,few,TRBJ1-1,TRBV7-9,TGTGCCAGCAGCGCAGGACGGGGGGGGAACACTGAAGCTTTCTTT,CASSAGRGGNTEAFF
TRBD1,few,TRBJ1-2,TRBV7-2,TGTGCCAGCAGCTTCGACAGGGGGCCCAACTATGGCTACACCTTC,CASSFDRGPNYGYTF
TRBD1,few,TRBJ2-7,TRBV7-2,TGTGCCAGCAGCTTCGACACCGGACAGGGGAGGGTGCAGTACTTC,CASSFDTGQGRVQYF
-,few,TRBJ2-4,TRBV2,TGTGCCAGCAAGTCCCGAGACAGGAGCATTCAGTACTTC,CASKSRDRSIQYF
TRBD1,-,TRBJ1-6,TRBV9,TGTGCCAGCAGCGTAGACACAGGGGACGATTCACCCCTCCACTTT,CASSVDTGDDSPLHF
-,many,TRBJ2-5,TRBV19,TGTGCCAGTAGTCGCGGACTTGAAGAGACCCAGTACTTC,CASSRGLEETQYF
TRBD1,-,TRBJ1-1,TRBV5-1,TGCGCCAGCAGCTTGGCCTTGGCAGGGGGTGTTGAAGCTTTCTTT,CASSLALAGGVEAFF
-,few,TRBJ2-1,TRBV7-2,TGTGCCAGCAGCCGCGGGGTTTACAATGAGCAGTTCTTC,CASSRGVYNEQFF
TRBD2,-,TRBJ2-3,TRBV5-1,TGCGCCAGCAGCTCCCTAAGCGGGGGGGGTACAGATACGCAGTATTTT,CASSSLSGGGTDTQYF
-,few,TRBJ2-5,TRBV7-2,TGTGCCAGCAGCTTAGCGGTACAGGGTGGGCTTTTGACCCAGTACTTC,CASSLAVQGGLLTQYF
-,few,TRBJ1-1,TRBV18,TGTGCCAGCTCCCTCGACAGCAACACTGAAGCTTTCTTT,CASSLDSNTEAFF
-,-,TRBJ1-2,TRBV25-1,TGTGCCAGCAGTTTCGGAGCTAACTATGGCTACACCTTC,CASSFGANYGYTF
-,-,TRBJ1-1,TRBV6-6,TGTGCCAGCAGTCCCTCCTATTCGAACACTGAAGCTTTCTTT,CASSPSYSNTEAFF
-,-,TRBJ2-7,TRBV6-5,TGTGCCAGCAGTTCCACCGGACTGAGCGCCTACGAGCAGTACTTC,CASSSTGLSAYEQYF
-,-,TRBJ2-1,TRBV7-6,TGTGCCAGCAGCACGCCGGGGGCTAGCGGCGGCAATGAGCAGTTCTTC,CASSTPGASGGNEQFF
TRBD1,few,TRBJ1-2,TRBV6-6,TGTGCCAGCCGCGAACGACAGGGAGAAAGTGGCTACACCTTC,CASRERQGESGYTF
TRBD1,-,TRBJ2-3,TRBV4-1,TGCGCCAGCAGCCCCGCACAGGGGGGATGGATCACAGATACGCAGTATTTT,CASSPAQGGWITDTQYF
TRBD1,few,TRBJ1-1,TRBV30,TGTGCCTGGAGTCTACAGGGGAGGACTGAAGCTTTCTTT,CAWSLQGRTEAFF
-,once,TRBJ2-7,TRBV7-8,TGTGCCAGCAGCCCCCGAAACGGCTACGAGCAGTACTTC,CASSPRNGYEQYF
-,-,TRBJ1-1,TRBV6-1,TGTGCCAGCATTTGGGACTCCCCGAACACTGAAGCTTTCTTT,CASIWDSPNTEAFF
TRBD2,few,TRBJ2-5,TRBV6-1,TGTGCCAGCAGTGACCGGGGACTAGCGGGAGAGTTCCAAGAGACCCAGTACTTC,CASSDRGLAGEFQETQYF
-,-,TRBJ2-7,TRBV11-3,TGTGCCAGCAGCTCCCAGGAAAACGAGCAGTACTTC,CASSSQENEQYF